Below, one T cell receptor beta chain is given with its context. This specimen belongs to a study of blood T cell repertoires in COVID-19. About the research overall: Nucleic acid was either cDNA or gDNA, and it came from T cells, B-cell-depleted T cells, or PBMCs.

Trimming took 6 bases from V and 2 from J, leaving 14 bases between them. The CDR3 runs to 15 residues. The germline V gene encodes CDR1 MGHRA and CDR2 YSYEKL. Study processing details: The assay estimated nucleated cells by amplifying reference gene primers. Produced via immunoSEQ multiplex PCR; TCRdb's table is partial and in-frame only. V, J and clone size reflect that table, while D and trimming were determined from the DNA. The table records 540,000 or so clones, about 88% of them present only once. Sequenced sample: peripheral blood. The chain is built from TRBV4-1 and TRBJ1-5; D ambiguous. The clonotype was recovered from a woman between 45 and 60 years old with COVID-19, enrolled during active disease. The CDR3 spells CASSTLTQGNQPQHF. DNA of the CDR3: TGCGCCAGCAGTACCTTGACACAAGGCAATCAGCCCCAGCATTTT.